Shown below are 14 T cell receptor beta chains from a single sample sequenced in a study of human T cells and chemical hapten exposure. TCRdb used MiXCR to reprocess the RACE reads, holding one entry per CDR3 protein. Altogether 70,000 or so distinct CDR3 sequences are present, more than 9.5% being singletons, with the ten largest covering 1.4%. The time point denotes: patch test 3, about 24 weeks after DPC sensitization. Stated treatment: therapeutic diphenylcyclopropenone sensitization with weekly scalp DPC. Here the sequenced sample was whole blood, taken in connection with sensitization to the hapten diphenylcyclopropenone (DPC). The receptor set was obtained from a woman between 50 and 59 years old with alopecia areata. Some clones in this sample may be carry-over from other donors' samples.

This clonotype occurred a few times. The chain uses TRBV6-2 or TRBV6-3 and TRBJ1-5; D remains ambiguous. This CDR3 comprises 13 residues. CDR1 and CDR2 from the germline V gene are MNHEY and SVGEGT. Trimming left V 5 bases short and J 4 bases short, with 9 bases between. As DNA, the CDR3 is TGTGCCAGCAGTCCCCTTGGGAATCAGCCCCAGCATTTT. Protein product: CASSPLGNQPQHF.

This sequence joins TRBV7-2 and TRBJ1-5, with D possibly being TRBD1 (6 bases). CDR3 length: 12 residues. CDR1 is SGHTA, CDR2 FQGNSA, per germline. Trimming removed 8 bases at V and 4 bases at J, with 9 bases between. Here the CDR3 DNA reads TGTGCCAGCGGACAGCCTAATCAGCCCCAGCATTTT. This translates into CASGQPNQPQHF.

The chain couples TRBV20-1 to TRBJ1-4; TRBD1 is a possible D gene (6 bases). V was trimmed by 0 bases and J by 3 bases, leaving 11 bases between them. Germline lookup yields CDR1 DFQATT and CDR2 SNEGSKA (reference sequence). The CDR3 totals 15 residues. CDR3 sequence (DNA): TGCAGTGCTAGAGATCGCAGGGGATCTAATGAAAAACTGTTTTTT. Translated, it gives CSARDRRGSNEKLFF.

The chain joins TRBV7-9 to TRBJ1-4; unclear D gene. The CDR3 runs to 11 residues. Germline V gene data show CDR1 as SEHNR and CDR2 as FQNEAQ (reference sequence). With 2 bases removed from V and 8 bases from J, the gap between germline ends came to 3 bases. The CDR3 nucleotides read TGTGCCAGCAGCTTAAACGAAAAACTGTTTTTT. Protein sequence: CASSLNEKLFF.

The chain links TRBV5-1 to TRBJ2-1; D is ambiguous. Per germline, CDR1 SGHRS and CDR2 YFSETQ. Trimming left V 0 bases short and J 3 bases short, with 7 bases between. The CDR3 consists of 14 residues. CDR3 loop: CASSLGQLYNEQFF. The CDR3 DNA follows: TGCGCCAGCAGCTTGGGTCAGCTCTACAATGAGCAGTTCTTC. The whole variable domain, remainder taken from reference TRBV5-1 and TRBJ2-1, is KAGVTQTPRYLIKTRGQQVTLSCSPISGHRSVSWYQQTPGQGLQFLFEYFSETQRNKGNFPGRFSGRQFSNSRSEMNVSTLELGDSALYLCASSLGQLYNEQFFGPGTRLTVL.

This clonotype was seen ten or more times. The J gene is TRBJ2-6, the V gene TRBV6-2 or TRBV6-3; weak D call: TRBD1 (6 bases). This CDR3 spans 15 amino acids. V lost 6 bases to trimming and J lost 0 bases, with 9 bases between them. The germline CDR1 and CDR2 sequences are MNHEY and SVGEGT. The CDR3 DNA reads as TGTGCCAGCAGCCCGACAGGCTCTGGGGCCAACGTCCTGACTTTC. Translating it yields CASSPTGSGANVLTF.

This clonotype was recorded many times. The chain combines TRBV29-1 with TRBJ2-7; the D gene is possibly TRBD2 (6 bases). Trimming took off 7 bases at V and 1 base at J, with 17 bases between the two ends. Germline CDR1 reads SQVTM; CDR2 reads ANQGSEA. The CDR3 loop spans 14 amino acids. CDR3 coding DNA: TGCAGCGCCGGGGGTGAGGTATCATCCTACGAGCAGTACTTC. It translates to CSAGGEVSSYEQYF.

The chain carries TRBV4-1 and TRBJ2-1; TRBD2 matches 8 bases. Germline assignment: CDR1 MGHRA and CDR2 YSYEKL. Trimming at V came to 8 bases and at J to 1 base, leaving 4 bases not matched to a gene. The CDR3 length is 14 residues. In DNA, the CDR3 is TGCGCCAGCCGGTTAGCGGGGTCCTACAATGAGCAGTTCTTC. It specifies CASRLAGSYNEQFF.

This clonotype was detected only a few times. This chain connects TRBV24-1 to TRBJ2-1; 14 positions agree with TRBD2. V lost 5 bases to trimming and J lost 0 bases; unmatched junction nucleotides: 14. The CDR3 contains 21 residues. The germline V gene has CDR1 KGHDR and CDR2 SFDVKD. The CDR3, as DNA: TGTGCCACCAGTGGGCGCGGTGGACTAGCGGGGGGCCGAAGCTCCTACAATGAGCAGTTCTTC. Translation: CATSGRGGLAGGRSSYNEQFF.

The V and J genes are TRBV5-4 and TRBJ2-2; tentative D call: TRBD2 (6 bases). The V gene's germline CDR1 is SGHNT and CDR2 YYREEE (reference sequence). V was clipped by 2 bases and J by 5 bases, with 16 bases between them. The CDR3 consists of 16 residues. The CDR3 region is CASSFGPGRGTGELFF. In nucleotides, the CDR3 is TGTGCCAGCAGCTTTGGGCCAGGTCGGGGGACCGGGGAGCTGTTTTTT. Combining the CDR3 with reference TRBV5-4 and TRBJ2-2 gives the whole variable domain ETGVTQSPTHLIKTRGQQVTLRCSSQSGHNTVSWYQQALGQGPQFIFQYYREEENGRGNFPPRFSGLQFPNYSSELNVNALELDDSALYLCASSFGPGRGTGELFFGEGSRLTVL.

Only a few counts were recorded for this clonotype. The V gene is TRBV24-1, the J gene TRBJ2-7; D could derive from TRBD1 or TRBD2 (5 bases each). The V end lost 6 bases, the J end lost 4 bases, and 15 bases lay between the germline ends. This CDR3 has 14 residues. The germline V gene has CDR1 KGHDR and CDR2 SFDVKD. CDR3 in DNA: TGTGCCACCAGTAACGCCGGGACGGAGTACGAGCAGTACTTC. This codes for CATSNAGTEYEQYF.

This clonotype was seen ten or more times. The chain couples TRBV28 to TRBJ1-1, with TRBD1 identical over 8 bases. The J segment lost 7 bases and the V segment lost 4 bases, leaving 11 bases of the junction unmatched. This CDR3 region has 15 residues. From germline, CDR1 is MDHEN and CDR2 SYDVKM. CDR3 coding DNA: TGTGCCAGCAGTTCCCAGGGGGCTGGGCAGGGTGAAGCTTTCTTT. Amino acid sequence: CASSSQGAGQGEAFF.

This CDR3 is CASSLDSWYSDTGELFF. As DNA, the CDR3 is TGTGCCAGCAGCTTAGATAGTTGGTACTCGGACACCGGGGAGCTGTTTTTT. This chain connects TRBV11-2 to TRBJ2-2; D uncertain. V was clipped by 0 bases and J by 3 bases, with 14 bases between them. Germline lookup yields CDR1 SGHAT and CDR2 FQNNGV. The CDR3 spans 17 residues.

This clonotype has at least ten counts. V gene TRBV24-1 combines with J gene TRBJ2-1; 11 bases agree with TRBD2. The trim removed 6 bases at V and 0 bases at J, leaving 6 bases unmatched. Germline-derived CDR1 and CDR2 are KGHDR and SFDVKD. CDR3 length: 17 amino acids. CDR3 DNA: TGTGCCACCAGTCCGTTAGCGGGGGGGCCCTCCTACAATGAGCAGTTCTTC. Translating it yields CATSPLAGGPSYNEQFF.